This record concerns one T cell receptor beta chain sequence. As yet, its antigen is unknown. The source of the sample is a study of cytomegalovirus exposure and HLA in healthy donors. CDR1 MNHEY and CDR2 SVGAGI come from the germline V gene. Trimming removed 5 bases from V and 4 bases from J, with 12 bases in between. The CDR3 consists of 13 residues. Vbeta (60) and Jbeta (13) primers were used in the PCR. Profiling relied on immunoSEQ multiplex PCR, and the TCRdb table lists in-frame clones only, not all of them. The sample comprises about 67,000 clones, around 80% of which are singletons, and about 4.1% rests with the top ten. Study results and limitations: Several V segments, TRBV6-2 and TRBV6-3 among them, could not be told apart and were dropped. An analysis done earlier found most TCR beta V segments productive about 87% or about 30% of the time.

Sequenced material: PBMCs. The source is a woman aged 30 to 39 in good health and CMV-seronegative. The chain links TRBV6-5 to TRBJ2-7; no definite D call. CDR3 in amino acids: CASSPRVAYEQYF. In DNA, the CDR3 is TGTGCCAGCAGTCCCCGAGTAGCTTACGAGCAGTACTTC.